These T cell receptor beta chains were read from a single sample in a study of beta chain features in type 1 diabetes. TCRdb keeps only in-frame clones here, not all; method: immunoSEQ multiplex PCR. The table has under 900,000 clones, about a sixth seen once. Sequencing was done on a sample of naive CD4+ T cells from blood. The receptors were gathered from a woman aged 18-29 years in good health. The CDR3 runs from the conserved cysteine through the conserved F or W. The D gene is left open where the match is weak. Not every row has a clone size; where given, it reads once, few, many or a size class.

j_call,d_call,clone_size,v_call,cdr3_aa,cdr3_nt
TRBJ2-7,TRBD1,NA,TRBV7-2,CASTLGTGYRYEQYF,TGTGCCAGCACCCTGGGGACAGGGTATCGGTACGAGCAGTACTTC
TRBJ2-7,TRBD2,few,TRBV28,CASRIAGERLEQYF,TGTGCCAGCAGGATAGCGGGAGAGAGGCTCGAGCAGTACTTC
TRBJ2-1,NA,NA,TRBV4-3,CASSQDTGTRFNEQFF,TGCGCCAGCAGCCAAGATACCGGGACTCGGTTCAATGAGCAGTTCTTC
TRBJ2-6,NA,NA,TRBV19,CASSIVSSSGANVLTF,TGTGCCAGTAGTATAGTTAGTAGCTCTGGGGCCAACGTCCTGACTTTC
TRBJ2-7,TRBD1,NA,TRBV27,CASSTLGTGVSYEQYF,TGTGCCAGCAGTACCCTCGGGACAGGAGTATCCTACGAGCAGTACTTC
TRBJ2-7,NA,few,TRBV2,CASSGTGSLSYEQYF,TGTGCCAGCAGTGGAACGGGCTCCCTCTCCTACGAGCAGTACTTC
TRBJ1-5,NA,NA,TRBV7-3,CASSLDRGGPNQPQHF,TGTGCCAGCAGCTTAGATCGCGGCGGCCCCAATCAGCCCCAGCATTTT
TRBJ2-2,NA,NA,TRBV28,CASSAGGRELFF,TGTGCCAGCAGCGCTGGGGGGAGGGAGCTGTTTTTT
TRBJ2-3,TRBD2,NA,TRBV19,CASSVGTSGTRDTQYF,TGTGCCAGTAGTGTTGGGACTAGCGGGACTCGCGATACGCAGTATTTT
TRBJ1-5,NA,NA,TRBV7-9,CASSTDSYSNQPQHF,TGTGCCAGCAGCACGGACAGTTATAGCAATCAGCCCCAGCATTTT
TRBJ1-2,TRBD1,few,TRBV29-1,CSIRTGVNYGYTF,TGCAGCATAAGGACAGGGGTCAACTATGGCTACACCTTC
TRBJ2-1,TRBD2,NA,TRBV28,CASSQPGLAAAEQFF,TGTGCCAGCAGTCAACCGGGACTAGCGGCGGCCGAGCAGTTCTTC
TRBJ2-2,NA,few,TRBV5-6,CASSLWRSAQRGTGELFF,TGTGCCAGCAGCTTGTGGAGGTCGGCCCAACGGGGCACCGGGGAGCTGTTTTTT
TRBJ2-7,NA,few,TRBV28,CATRTLAQPEQYF,TGTGCCACCAGGACACTAGCTCAACCCGAGCAGTACTTC
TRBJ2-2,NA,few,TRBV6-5,CASSYSGNTNTGELFF,TGTGCCAGCAGTTACTCCGGCAATACGAACACCGGGGAGCTGTTTTTT
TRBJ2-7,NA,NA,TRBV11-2,CASSARTDSSYEQYF,TGTGCCAGCAGCGCCCGGACAGACAGCTCCTACGAGCAGTACTTC
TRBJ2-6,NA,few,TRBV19,CASSILPGAASGANVLTF,TGTGCCAGTAGTATTCTTCCGGGGGCAGCCTCTGGGGCCAACGTCCTGACTTTC
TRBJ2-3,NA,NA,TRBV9,CASSGGRADTDTQYF,TGTGCCAGCAGCGGCGGCCGGGCGGACACAGATACGCAGTATTTT
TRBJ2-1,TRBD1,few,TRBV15,CATSRQTGSGNEQFF,TGTGCCACCAGCAGACAGACAGGGAGTGGGAATGAGCAGTTCTTC
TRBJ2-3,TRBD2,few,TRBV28,CASSLRWGGLISTDTQYF,TGTGCCAGCAGCCTCCGTTGGGGGGGACTAATTAGCACAGATACGCAGTATTTT
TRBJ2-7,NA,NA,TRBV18,CASSPDPGSAYEQYF,TGTGCCAGCTCACCTGATCCGGGGTCCGCTTACGAGCAGTACTTC
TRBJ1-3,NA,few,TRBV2,CASSEARATSGNTIYF,TGTGCCAGCAGTGAAGCCCGGGCGACCTCTGGAAACACCATATATTTT
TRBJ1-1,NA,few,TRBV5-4,CASSPEYGNTEAFF,TGTGCCAGCAGCCCAGAATACGGGAACACTGAAGCTTTCTTT
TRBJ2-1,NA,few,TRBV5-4,CASSLGARGGGEYNEQFF,TGTGCCAGCAGCTTGGGGGCGCGAGGGGGAGGCGAATACAATGAGCAGTTCTTC